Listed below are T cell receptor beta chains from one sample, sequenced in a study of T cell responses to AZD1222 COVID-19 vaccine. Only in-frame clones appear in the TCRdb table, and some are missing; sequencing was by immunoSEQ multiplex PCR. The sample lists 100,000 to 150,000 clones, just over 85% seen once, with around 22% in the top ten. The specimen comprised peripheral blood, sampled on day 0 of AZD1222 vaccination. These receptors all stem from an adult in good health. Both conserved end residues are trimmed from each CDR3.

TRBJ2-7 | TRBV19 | ASSAGLSSYEQY
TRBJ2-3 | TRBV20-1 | SASKTGTSYTQY
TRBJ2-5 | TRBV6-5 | ASSSPLAGDQETQY
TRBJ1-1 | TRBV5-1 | ASSNGDPLNTEAF
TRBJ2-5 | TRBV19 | ATSGTSGGAGETQY
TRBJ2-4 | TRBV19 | ASSIDRDRVYIQY
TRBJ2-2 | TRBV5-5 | ASTLGLAGGPNTGELF
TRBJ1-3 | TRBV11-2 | ASSSSGSGNTIY
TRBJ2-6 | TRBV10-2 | ASRDKSSGANVLT
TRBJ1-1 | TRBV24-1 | ATSDLVGNTEAF
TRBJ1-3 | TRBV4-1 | ASSPGVSGNTIY
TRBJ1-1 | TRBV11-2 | ASSPRGNTEAF
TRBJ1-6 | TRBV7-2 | ASSGGSNSPLH
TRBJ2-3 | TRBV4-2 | ASSQDYQLAGAASTDTQY
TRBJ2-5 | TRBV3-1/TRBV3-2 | ASSQGGETQY
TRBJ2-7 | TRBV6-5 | ASSYRQDSYEQY
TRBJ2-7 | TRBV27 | ASSLSWGSYEQY
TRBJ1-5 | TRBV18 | ASSPPRGQGGNQPQH
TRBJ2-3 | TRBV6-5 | ASSRDSSTDTQY